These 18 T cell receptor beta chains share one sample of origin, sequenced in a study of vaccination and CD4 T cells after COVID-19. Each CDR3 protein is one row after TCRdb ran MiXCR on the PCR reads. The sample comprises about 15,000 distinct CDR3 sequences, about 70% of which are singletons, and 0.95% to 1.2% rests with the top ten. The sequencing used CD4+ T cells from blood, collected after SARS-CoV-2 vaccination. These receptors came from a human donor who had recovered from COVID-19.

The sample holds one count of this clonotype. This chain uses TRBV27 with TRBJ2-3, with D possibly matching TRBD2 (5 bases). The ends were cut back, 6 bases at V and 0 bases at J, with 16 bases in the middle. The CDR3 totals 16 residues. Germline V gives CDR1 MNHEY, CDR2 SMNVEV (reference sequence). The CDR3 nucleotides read TGTGCCAGCAGGAGCCCTAGCATATCTAGCACAGATACGCAGTATTTT. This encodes CASRSPSISSTDTQYF.

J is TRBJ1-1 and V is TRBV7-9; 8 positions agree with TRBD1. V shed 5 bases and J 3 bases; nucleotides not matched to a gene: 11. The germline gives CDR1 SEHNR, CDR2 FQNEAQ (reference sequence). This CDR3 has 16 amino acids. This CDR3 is CASSPLSLDRDTEAFF. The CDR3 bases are TGTGCCAGCAGCCCGCTTTCCTTGGACAGGGACACTGAAGCTTTCTTT.

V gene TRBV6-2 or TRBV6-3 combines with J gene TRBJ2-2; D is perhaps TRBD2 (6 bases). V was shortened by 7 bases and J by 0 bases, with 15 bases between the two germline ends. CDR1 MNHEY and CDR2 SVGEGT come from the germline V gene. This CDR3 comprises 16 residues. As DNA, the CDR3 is TGTGCCAGCAAGATGCGGGGCGGGACGAACACCGGGGAGCTGTTTTTT. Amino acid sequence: CASKMRGGTNTGELFF.

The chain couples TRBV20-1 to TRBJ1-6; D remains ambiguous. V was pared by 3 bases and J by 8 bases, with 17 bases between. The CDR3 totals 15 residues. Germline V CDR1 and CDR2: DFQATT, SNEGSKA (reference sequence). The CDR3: CSASDGTRLDSPLHF. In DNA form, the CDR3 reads TGCAGTGCTAGTGACGGAACCCGCCTGGATTCACCCCTCCACTTT.

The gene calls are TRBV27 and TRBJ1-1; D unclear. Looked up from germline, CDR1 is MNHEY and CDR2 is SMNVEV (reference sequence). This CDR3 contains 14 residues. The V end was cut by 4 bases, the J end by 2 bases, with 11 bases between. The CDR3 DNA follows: TGTGCCAGCAGTTACAGAGGCCTAAACACTGAAGCTTTCTTT. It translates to CASSYRGLNTEAFF.

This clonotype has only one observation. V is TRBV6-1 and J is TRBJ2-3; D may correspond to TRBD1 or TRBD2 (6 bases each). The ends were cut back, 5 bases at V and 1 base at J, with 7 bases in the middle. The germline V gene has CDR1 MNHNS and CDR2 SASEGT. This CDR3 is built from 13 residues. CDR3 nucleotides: TGTGCCAGCAGTAGGGGGGGCACAGATACGCAGTATTTT. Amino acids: CASSRGGTDTQYF.

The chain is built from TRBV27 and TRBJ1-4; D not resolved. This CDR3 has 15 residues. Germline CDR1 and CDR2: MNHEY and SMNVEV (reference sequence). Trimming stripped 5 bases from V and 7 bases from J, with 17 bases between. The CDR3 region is CASSPRPVRSEKLFF. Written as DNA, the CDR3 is TGTGCCAGCAGTCCCCGCCCCGTTAGGAGTGAAAAACTGTTTTTT.

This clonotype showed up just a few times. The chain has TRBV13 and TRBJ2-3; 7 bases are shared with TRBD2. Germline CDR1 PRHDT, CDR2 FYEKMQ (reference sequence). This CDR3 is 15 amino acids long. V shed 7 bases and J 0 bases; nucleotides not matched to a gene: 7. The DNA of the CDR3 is TGTGCCAGCAAGGCCGGGAGGTTTAGCACAGATACGCAGTATTTT. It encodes CASKAGRFSTDTQYF.

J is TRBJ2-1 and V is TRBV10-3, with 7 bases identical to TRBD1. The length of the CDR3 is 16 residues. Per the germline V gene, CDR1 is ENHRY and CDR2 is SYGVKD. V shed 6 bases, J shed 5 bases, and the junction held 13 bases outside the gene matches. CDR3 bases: TGTGCCATCAGCCCTCGAGCCGGGACAGTTAACAATGAGCAGTTCTTC. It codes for CAISPRAGTVNNEQFF.

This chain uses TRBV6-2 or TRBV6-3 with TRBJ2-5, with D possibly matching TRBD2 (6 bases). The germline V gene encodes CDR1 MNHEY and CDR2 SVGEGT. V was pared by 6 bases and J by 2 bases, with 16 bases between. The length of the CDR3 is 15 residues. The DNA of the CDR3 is TGTGCCAGCAGACGGGACCCTAGCGAACAAGAGACCCAGTACTTC. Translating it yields CASRRDPSEQETQYF.

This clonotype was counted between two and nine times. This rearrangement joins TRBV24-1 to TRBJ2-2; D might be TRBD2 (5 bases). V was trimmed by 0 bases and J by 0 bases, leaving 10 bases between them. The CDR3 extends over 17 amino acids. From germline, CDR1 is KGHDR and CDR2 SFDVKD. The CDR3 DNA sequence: TGTGCCACCAGTGATTTGGCGGACTTCACGAACACCGGGGAGCTGTTTTTT. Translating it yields CATSDLADFTNTGELFF.

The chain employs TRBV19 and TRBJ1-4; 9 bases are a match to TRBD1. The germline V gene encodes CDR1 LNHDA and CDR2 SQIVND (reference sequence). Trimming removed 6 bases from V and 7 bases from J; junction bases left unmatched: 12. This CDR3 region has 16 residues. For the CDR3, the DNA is TGTGCCAGTAGCCAAGGACAGGGGCAAAGGATTGAAAAACTGTTTTTT. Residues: CASSQGQGQRIEKLFF. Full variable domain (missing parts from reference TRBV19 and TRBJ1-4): DGGITQSPKYLFRKEGQNVTLSCEQNLNHDAMYWYRQDPGQGLRLIYYSQIVNDFQKGDIAEGYSVSREKKESFPLTVTSAQKNPTAFYLCASSQGQGQRIEKLFFGSGTQLSVL.

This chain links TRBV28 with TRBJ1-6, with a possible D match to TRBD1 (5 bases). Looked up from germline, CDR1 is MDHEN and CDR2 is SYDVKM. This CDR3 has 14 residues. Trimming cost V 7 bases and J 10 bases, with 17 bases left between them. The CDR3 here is CASKDTPRGSPLHF. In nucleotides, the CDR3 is TGTGCCAGCAAAGACACCCCTCGGGGCTCACCCCTCCACTTT.

CDR3 amino acids: CASSSWTGSSYNSPLHF. DNA for the CDR3: TGCGCCAGCAGCAGTTGGACAGGGAGCTCCTATAATTCACCCCTCCACTTT. The chain is built from TRBV10-2 and TRBJ1-6; TRBD1 matches at 8 bases. In germline, CDR1 is WSHSY, CDR2 SAAADI. The ends lost 6 bases at V and 0 bases at J; junction bases unmatched: 7. CDR3 length equals 17 residues.

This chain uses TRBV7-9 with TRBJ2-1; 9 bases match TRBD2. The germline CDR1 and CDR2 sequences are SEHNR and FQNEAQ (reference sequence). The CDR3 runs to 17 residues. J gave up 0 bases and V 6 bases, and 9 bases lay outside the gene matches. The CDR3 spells CASSTRISGSSYNEQFF. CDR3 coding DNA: TGTGCCAGCAGTACGAGAATTAGCGGGAGCTCCTACAATGAGCAGTTCTTC.

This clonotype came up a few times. CDR3 sequence reads: CASQVSYTVGGYTF. CDR3 in DNA: TGTGCCAGCCAGGTGTCATACACAGTAGGAGGCTACACCTTC. The rearrangement uses TRBV6-2 or TRBV6-3 and TRBJ1-2; no firm D call. In germline, CDR1 is MNHEY, CDR2 SVGEGT. This CDR3 spans 14 amino acids. Trimming cost V 8 bases and J 8 bases, with 21 bases left between them.

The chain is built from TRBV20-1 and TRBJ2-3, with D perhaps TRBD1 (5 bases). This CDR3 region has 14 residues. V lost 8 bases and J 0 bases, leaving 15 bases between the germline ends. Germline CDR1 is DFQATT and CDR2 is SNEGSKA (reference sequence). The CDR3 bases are TGCAGTCGATTGACAGCTGGTAGCACAGATACGCAGTATTTT. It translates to CSRLTAGSTDTQYF.

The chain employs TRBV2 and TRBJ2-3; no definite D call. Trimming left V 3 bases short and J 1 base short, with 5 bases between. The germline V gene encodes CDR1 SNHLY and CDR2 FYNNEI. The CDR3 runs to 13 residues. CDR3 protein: CASSEFGTDTQYF. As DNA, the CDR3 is TGTGCCAGCAGTGAGTTCGGCACAGATACGCAGTATTTT.